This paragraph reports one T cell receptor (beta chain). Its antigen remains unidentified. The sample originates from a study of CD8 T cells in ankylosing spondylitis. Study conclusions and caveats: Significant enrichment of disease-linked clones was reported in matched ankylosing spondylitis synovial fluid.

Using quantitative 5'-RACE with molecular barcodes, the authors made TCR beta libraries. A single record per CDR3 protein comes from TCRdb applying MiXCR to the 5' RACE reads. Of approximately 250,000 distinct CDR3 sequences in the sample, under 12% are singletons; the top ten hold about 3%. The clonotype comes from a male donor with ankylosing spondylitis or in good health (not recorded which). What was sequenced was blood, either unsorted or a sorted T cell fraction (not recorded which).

CDR3 protein: CASSLRAGANVLTF. The CDR3 region has the DNA TGTGCCAGCAGCCTCAGGGCTGGGGCCAACGTCCTGACTTTC. V and J are TRBV7-9 and TRBJ2-6, with a weak D call TRBD1 (5 bases). V dropped 5 bases and J dropped 2 bases, with 7 bases sitting between them. The CDR3 sequence is 14 residues long. Germline lookup yields CDR1 SEHNR and CDR2 FQNEAQ (reference sequence).